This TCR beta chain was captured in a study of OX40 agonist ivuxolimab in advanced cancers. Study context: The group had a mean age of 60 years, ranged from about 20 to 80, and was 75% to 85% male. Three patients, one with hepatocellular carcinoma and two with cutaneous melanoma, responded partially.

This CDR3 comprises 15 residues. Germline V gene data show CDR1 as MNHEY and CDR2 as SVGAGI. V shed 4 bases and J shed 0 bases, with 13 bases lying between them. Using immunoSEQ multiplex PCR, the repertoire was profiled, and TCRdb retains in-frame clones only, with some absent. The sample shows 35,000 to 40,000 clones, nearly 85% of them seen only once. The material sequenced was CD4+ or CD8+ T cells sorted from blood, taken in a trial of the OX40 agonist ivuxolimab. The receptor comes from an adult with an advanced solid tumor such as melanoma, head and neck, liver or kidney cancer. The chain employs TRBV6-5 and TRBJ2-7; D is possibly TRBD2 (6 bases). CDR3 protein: CASSWEERGSYEQYF. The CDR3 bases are TGTGCCAGCAGTTGGGAGGAGCGCGGCTCCTACGAGCAGTACTTC.